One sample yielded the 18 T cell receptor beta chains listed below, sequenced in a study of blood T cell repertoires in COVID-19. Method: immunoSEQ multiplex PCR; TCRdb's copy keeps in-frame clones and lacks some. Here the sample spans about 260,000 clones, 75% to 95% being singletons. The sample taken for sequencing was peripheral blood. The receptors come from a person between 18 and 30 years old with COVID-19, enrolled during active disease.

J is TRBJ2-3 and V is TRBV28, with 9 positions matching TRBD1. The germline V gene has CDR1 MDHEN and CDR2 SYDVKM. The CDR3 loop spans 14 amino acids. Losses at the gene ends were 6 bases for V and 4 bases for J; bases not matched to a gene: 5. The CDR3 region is CASSLTGGADTQYF. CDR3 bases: TGTGCCAGCAGCCTAACAGGGGGCGCAGATACGCAGTATTTT.

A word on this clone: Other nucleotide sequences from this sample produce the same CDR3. The CDR3 nucleotides are TGTGCCAGCAGTTTCTCTAGCGGGGGATACGAGCAGTACTTC. Protein: CASSFSSGGYEQYF. The chain combines TRBV27 with TRBJ2-7; 10 positions agree with TRBD2. The CDR3 has 14 residues. Germline-derived CDR1 and CDR2 are MNHEY and SMNVEV (reference sequence). Losses at the gene ends were 3 bases for V and 4 bases for J; bases not matched to a gene: 3.

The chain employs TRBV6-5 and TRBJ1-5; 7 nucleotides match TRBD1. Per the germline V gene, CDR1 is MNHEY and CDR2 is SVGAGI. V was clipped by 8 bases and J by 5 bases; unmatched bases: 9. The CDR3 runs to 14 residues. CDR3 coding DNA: TGTGCCAGCGTTCGACAGGGCGGAGATCAGCCCCAGCATTTT. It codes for CASVRQGGDQPQHF.

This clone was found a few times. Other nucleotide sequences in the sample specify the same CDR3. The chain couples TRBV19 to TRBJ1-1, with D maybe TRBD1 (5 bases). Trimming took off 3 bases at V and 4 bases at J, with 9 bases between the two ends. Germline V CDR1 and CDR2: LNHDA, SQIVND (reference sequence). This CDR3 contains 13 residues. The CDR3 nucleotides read TGTGCCAGTAGTATCGGGGGTGGCACTGAAGCTTTCTTT. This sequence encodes CASSIGGGTEAFF.

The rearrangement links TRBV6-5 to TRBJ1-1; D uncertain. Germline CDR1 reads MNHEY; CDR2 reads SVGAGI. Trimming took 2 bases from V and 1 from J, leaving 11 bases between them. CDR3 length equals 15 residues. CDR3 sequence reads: CASSYTRDPNTEAFF. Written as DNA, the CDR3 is TGTGCCAGCAGTTACACCCGGGATCCGAACACTGAAGCTTTCTTT.

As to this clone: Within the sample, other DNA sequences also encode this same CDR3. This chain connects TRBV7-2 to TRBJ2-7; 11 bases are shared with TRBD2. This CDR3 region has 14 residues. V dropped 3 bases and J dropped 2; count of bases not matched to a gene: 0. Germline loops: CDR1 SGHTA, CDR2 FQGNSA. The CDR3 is CASSLGLAAYEQYF. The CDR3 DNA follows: TGTGCCAGCAGCTTGGGACTAGCGGCCTACGAGCAGTACTTC.

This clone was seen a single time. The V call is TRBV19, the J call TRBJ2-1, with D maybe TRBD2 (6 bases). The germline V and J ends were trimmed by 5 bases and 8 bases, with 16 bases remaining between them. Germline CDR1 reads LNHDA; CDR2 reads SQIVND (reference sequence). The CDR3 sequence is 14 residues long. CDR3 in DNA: TGTGCCAGTAGTCCGGGACTTTTATCCGATGAGCAGTTCTTC. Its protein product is CASSPGLLSDEQFF.

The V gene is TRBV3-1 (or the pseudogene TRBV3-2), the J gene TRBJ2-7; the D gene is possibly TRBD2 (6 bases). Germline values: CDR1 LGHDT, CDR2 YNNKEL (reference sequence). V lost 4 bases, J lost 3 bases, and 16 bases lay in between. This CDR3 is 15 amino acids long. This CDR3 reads CASSPAQSGVYEQYF. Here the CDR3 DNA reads TGTGCCAGCAGCCCCGCACAGTCGGGGGTCTACGAGCAGTACTTC.

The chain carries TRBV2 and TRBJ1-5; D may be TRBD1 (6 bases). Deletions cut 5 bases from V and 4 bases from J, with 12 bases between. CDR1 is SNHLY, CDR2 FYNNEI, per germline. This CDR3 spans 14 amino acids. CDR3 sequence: CASSSGERNQPQHF. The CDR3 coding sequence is TGTGCCAGCAGTTCAGGGGAGAGGAATCAGCCCCAGCATTTT.

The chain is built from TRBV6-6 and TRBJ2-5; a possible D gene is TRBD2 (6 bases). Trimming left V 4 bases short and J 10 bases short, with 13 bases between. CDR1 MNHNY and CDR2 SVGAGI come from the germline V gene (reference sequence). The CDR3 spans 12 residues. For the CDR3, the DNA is TGTGCCAGCAGTTGGACCAGGGAGGTCCAGTACTTC. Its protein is CASSWTREVQYF.

The CDR3 here is CASSGEAREVLFF. The DNA of the CDR3 is TGCGCCAGCAGCGGCGAGGCCCGTGAGGTACTGTTTTTT. The rearrangement joins TRBV5-1 to TRBJ1-4; D gene unclear. Germline assignment: CDR1 SGHRS and CDR2 YFSETQ. V lost 4 bases and J lost 13, with 17 bases in between. This CDR3 comprises 13 residues.

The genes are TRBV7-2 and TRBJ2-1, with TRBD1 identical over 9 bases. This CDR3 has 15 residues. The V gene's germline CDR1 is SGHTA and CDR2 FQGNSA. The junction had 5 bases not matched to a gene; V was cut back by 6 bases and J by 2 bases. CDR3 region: CASSLDRGTYNEQFF. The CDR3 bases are TGTGCCAGCAGTCTAGACAGGGGGACCTACAATGAGCAGTTCTTC.

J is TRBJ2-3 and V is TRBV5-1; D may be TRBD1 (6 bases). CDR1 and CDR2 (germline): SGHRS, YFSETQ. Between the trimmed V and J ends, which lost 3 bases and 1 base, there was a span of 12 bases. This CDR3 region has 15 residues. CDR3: CASSSQGIGTDTQYF. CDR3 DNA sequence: TGCGCCAGCAGCTCTCAGGGGATCGGCACAGATACGCAGTATTTT.

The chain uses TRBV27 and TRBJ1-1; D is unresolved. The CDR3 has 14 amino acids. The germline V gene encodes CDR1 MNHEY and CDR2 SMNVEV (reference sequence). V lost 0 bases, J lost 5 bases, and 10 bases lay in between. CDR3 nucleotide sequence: TGTGCCAGCAGTTTATCGGACCGGGGTACTGAAGCTTTCTTT. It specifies CASSLSDRGTEAFF.

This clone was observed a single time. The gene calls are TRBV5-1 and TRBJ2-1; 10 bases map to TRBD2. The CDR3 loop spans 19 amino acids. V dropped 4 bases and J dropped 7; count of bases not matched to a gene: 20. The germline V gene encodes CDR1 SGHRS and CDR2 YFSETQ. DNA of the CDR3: TGCGCCAGCAGCATAACGCAACTAGCGGGACCGCCTTATGTGAATGAGCAGTTCTTC. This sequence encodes CASSITQLAGPPYVNEQFF. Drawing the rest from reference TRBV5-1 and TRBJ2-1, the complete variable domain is KAGVTQTPRYLIKTRGQQVTLSCSPISGHRSVSWYQQTPGQGLQFLFEYFSETQRNKGNFPGRFSGRQFSNSRSEMNVSTLELGDSALYLCASSITQLAGPPYVNEQFFGPGTRLTVL.

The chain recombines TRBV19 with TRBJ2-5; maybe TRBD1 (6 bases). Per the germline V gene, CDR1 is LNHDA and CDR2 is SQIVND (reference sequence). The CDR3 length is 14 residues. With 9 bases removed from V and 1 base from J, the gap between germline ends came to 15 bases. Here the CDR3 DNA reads TGTGCCAGCAGTTCCGGGACATTCCAAGAGACCCAGTACTTC. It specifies CASSSGTFQETQYF.

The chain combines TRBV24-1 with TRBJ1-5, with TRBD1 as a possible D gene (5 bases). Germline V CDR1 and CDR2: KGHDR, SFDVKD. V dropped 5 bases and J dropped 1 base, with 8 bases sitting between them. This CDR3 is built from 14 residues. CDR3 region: CATSGRQSNQPQHF. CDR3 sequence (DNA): TGTGCCACCAGTGGCCGACAGAGCAATCAGCCCCAGCATTTT.

CDR3 in amino acids: CASSLDRWGTEAFF. The CDR3 DNA sequence: TGTGCCAGCAGTTTAGACAGGTGGGGTACTGAAGCTTTCTTT. The chain couples TRBV28 to TRBJ1-1, with D possibly matching TRBD1 (6 bases). This CDR3 is built from 14 residues. V lost 2 bases, J lost 5 bases, and 12 bases lay in between. Germline V gene data show CDR1 as MDHEN and CDR2 as SYDVKM. Combining the CDR3 with reference TRBV28 and TRBJ1-1 gives the whole variable domain DVKVTQSSRYLVKRTGEKVFLECVQDMDHENMFWYRQDPGLGLRLIYFSYDVKMKEKGDIPEGYSVSREKKERFSLILESASTNQTSMYLCASSLDRWGTEAFFGQGTRLTVV.